What follows is one T cell receptor beta chain and its context. TCRdb used MiXCR to reprocess the PCR reads, holding one entry per CDR3 protein. The table has some 11,000 distinct CDR3 sequences, roughly 48% seen once. Germline loops: CDR1 SGHDT, CDR2 YYEEEE. V was pared by 2 bases and J by 3 bases, with 22 bases between. The CDR3 runs 18 residues. This record belongs to a study of CD4 and CD8 cells across lung adenocarcinoma regions. The material sequenced was CD8+ T cells from the margin of a lung tumor. The chain carries TRBV5-6 and TRBJ2-3; D is perhaps TRBD2 (7 bases). The TCR originated in a female donor with lung adenocarcinoma. The CD4 and CD8 labels of this study may be unreliable. The CDR3 here is CASSFILRGGSGTDTQYF. CDR3 nucleotides: TGTGCCAGCAGCTTTATCCTACGCGGGGGCTCTGGTACAGATACGCAGTATTTT.